This T cell receptor (beta chain) was identified in a study of PD-1 blockade in classical Hodgkin lymphoma (dated by TCRdb to between 2020 and 2021). Looking at the study overall: Nivolumab dosing was 3 mg/kg intravenously every 2 weeks, continuing until either disease progression or unacceptable toxicity. To define a peripheral blood immune signature of response to PD-1 blockade in classical Hodgkin lymphoma, the study combined TCR beta sequencing with CyTOF.

The table lists this clone with a few counts. Its antigen remains undetermined. Nothing much larger sits one base from this clone, and base qualities are not available. What the authors observed across the whole study: Newly diagnosed patients were reported to have lower baseline TCR diversity than healthy donors, and relapsed/refractory patients were reported to have lower baseline TCR diversity still. Diversity was lower in patients who began nivolumab less than 1 year after ASCT, so these patients were left out of later analyses to avoid confounding by immune reconstitution. Among trial patients, those achieving complete response had baseline diversity similar to that of newly diagnosed patients, while diversity was significantly lower in partial responders and progressors. Only a single clinical trial cohort was studied, and what caused the repertoire differences, possibly disease activity or prior therapy, remained undefined. By C4D1, a significant rise was seen in CD4+ TCR diversity but not in CD8+ TCR diversity (p=0.0027 vs p=0.16), and the rise was most apparent among complete responders (p=0.02).

In the paper's terms, the time point label means: cycle 2 day 1 (C2D1) of nivolumab. Every trial patient had relapsed after autologous stem cell transplantation, and cohorts A, B and C differed in prior brentuximab vedotin exposure. The trial cohort was composed of around 60 patients with relapsed/refractory classical Hodgkin lymphoma, for whom complete response, partial response or progressive disease was recorded as best overall response. Trial patients were treated with single-agent nivolumab in the multi-cohort phase II CheckMate 205 trial. Best overall response was determined by an independent review committee according to the 2007 International Working Group response criteria. Trial PBMCs were collected just before the start of nivolumab (C1D1) and during therapy at cycle 2 day 1 and cycle 4 day 1. Peripheral blood was collected in 8 mL Vacutainer Cell Preparation Tubes, from which PBMCs were isolated by centrifugation and then cryopreserved.

Genomic DNA was extracted with the Qiagen DNeasy kit from unsorted PBMCs and from negatively selected CD4+ and CD8+ fractions. Amplification of TCR beta CDR3 regions was done by immunoSEQ multiplex PCR with primers that anneal to V and J segments. A synthetic immune receptor repertoire was used to minimize amplification bias, and any remaining bias was removed computationally after sequencing. Per the authors' processing: Custom Python scripts were used to quantify repertoire diversity as the Shannon entropy index. Unsorted, CD4+ and CD8+ repertoires were analyzed separately, except for combined analyses in which CD4+ and CD8+ sequences were merged in silico. A clone counted as expanded when the clone's frequency after treatment rose at least 2-fold relative to C1D1, and clones undetected at baseline were given a pseudocount of 0.5. Clones with 0 or 1 copy at C1D1 were classified as singleton clones, and clones with 2 or more copies were classified as non-singleton clones. By matching protein sequences in sorted samples from the same patient, clones expanded in unsorted samples were annotated as CD4+, CD8+ or unknown. Wilcoxon tests on paired samples were used to test diversity changes from C1D1 to C4D1. In its TCRdb copy, this immuneACCESS table keeps in-frame sequences only and misses some clones. Where compared with another copy, unresolved V genes explain less than half of these, and the others have no known cause. V and J calls and clone size come straight from that table; D and trimming were deduced from the DNA. This sample gives 90,000 to 130,000 clones in total; 80% to 90% of them show up just once. The ten biggest clones cover less than 20% of the sample.

V has 5 bases trimmed and J has 9 bases trimmed; junction bases matching no gene number 11. Reading from cysteine to phenylalanine, the CDR3 counts 16 amino acids. The sequence is cut down to CDR3 DNA, 48 bases in frame from base 1. Taken from the germline V gene (reference sequence), the CDR1 and CDR2 loops are LNHDA and SQIVND. The receptor's source is a human donor with classical Hodgkin lymphoma. Source: peripheral blood mononuclear cells (PBMCs), taken before the second cycle of nivolumab. The receptor chain draws on TRBV19 and TRBJ2-1; 12 nucleotides in the junction match TRBD2. At the DNA level, the sequence is TGTGCCAGTAGTTCCCGAATGACTAGCGGGAGAACTGAGCAGTTCTTC. It translates to CASSSRMTSGRTEQFF.